These 8 T cell receptor beta chains originate from one sample sequenced in a study of cytomegalovirus exposure and HLA in healthy donors. PCR used 60 Vbeta primers and 13 Jbeta primers. Here immunoSEQ multiplex PCR was the method, and the copy in TCRdb shows in-frame clones only, minus some. This sample has some 98,000 clones; 81% occur once, and the top ten carry around 1.5%. The sequencing input was PBMCs. The receptors were gathered from a middle-aged man in good health and CMV-seronegative.

In this sample, this clone turned up once. The V and J genes are TRBV7-9 and TRBJ1-4; D not certain. The ends were cut back, 2 bases at V and 8 bases at J, with 3 bases in the middle. CDR1 is SEHNR and CDR2 is FQNEAQ in the germline V gene (reference sequence). The CDR3 contains 11 residues. The CDR3: CASSLSEKLFF. The CDR3 bases are TGTGCCAGCAGCTTATCGGAAAAACTGTTTTTT.

CDR3 region: CASVGQGLYEQYF. The CDR3, as DNA: TGTGCCAGCGTAGGACAGGGCCTCTACGAGCAGTACTTC. The chain uses TRBV5-6 and TRBJ2-7; 8 bases are a match to TRBD1. The CDR3 length is 13 residues. The V segment lost 7 bases and the J segment 3 bases; nucleotides outside the gene matches: 6. The germline V gene has CDR1 SGHDT and CDR2 YYEEEE.

The chain uses TRBV7-3 and TRBJ1-6; D unclear. The CDR3 covers 14 residues. Germline CDR1 and CDR2: SGHTA and FQGTGA. V was cut by 1 base and J by 7 bases, with 8 bases left in between. The CDR3 DNA is TGTGCCAGCAGCTTAAAAGGCGGAAATTCACCCCTCCACTTT. Translation: CASSLKGGNSPLHF.

The V gene is TRBV6-4, the J gene TRBJ1-2; D unresolved. Looked up from germline, CDR1 is MRHNA and CDR2 is SNTAGT. The ends were cut back, 2 bases at V and 5 bases at J, with 9 bases in the middle. The CDR3 is 13 residues long. In DNA, the CDR3 is TGTGCCAGCAGTGACGTCGGAGGGTATGGCTACACCTTC. Its protein is CASSDVGGYGYTF.

The chain combines TRBV4-1 with TRBJ1-5; 8 positions agree with TRBD1. CDR3 length: 17 residues. Unmatched junction bases numbered 8, after V lost 1 base and J lost 3 bases. Germline values: CDR1 MGHRA, CDR2 YSYEKL. The CDR3 region is CASSQVSGQGFNQPQHF. CDR3 nucleotide sequence: TGCGCCAGCAGCCAAGTCAGCGGACAGGGCTTCAATCAGCCCCAGCATTTT.

The genes are TRBV10-3 and TRBJ2-7, with 7 bases fitting TRBD1. The CDR3 totals 15 residues. After removal of 3 bases from V and 3 bases from J, the junction contained 8 bases not matched to a gene. Germline CDR1 reads ENHRY; CDR2 reads SYGVKD. CDR3 in DNA: TGTGCCATCAGTGATCAGACAGGGACCTACTACGAGCAGTACTTC. It translates to CAISDQTGTYYEQYF.

The chain links TRBV27 to TRBJ2-2; 9 bases agree with TRBD1. After removal of 2 bases from V and 6 bases from J, the junction contained 7 bases not matched to a gene. The CDR3 has 16 residues. Per germline, CDR1 MNHEY and CDR2 SMNVEV (reference sequence). The DNA for the CDR3 is TGTGCCAGCAGTTTAGGGGGACAGGGTAATTCCGGGGAGCTGTTTTTT. It encodes CASSLGGQGNSGELFF.

This sequence joins TRBV27 and TRBJ2-7; TRBD1 matches 8 bases. In germline, CDR1 is MNHEY, CDR2 SMNVEV (reference sequence). The CDR3 totals 15 residues. J was trimmed by 2 bases and V by 2 bases; bases with no gene match: 5. CDR3 nucleotides: TGTGCCAGCAGTTTAGCCCGGACAGGGACCTACGAGCAGTACTTC. It specifies CASSLARTGTYEQYF.